Each of the 17 T cell receptor beta chains below was sequenced from the same sample in a study of cytomegalovirus exposure and HLA in healthy donors. Amplification used 60 Vbeta primers and 13 Jbeta primers. Repertoires were generated with immunoSEQ multiplex PCR, while TCRdb's copy carries only in-frame clones and drops some. Altogether 140,000 or so clones are present, just over 70% being singletons, with the ten largest covering 1.5% to 2%. Sequenced sample: PBMCs. These receptors all come from a woman in her thirties in good health and CMV-seronegative.

This clone has just a few counts. This sequence joins TRBV9 and TRBJ2-1; D is possibly TRBD2 (5 bases). The CDR3 extends over 15 amino acids. Trimming took off 2 bases at V and 6 bases at J, with 15 bases between the two ends. Germline V gene sequence: CDR1 SGDLS, CDR2 YYNGEE. The CDR3 DNA sequence: TGTGCCAGCAGCGTTCGAGAGGGCCGTAGCAATGAGCAGTTCTTC. Translated: CASSVREGRSNEQFF.

The chain links TRBV7-8 to TRBJ2-2, with TRBD2 matching over 11 bases. Germline CDR1 reads SGHVS; CDR2 reads FQNEAQ. V gave up 8 bases and J gave up 3 bases; unmatched junction bases: 11. The CDR3 runs 17 residues. CDR3 coding DNA: TGTGCCAGCGCACTAAACCGACTAGCGGGATACACCGGGGAGCTGTTTTTT. Protein sequence: CASALNRLAGYTGELFF.

The rearrangement joins TRBV2 to TRBJ2-3; D remains unclear. The V gene lost 6 bases and the J gene lost 2 bases, with 3 bases spanning the gap. The V gene's germline CDR1 is SNHLY and CDR2 FYNNEI. The length of the CDR3 is 11 residues. CDR3: CASSLTDTQYF. The CDR3 region has the DNA TGTGCCAGCAGCCTCACAGATACGCAGTATTTT. The whole variable domain, filled in from reference TRBV2 and TRBJ2-3, reads EPEVTQTPSHQVTQMGQEVILRCVPISNHLYFYWYRQILGQKVEFLVSFYNNEISEKSEIFDDQFSVERPDGSNFTLKIRSTKLEDSAMYFCASSLTDTQYFGPGTRLTVL.

The J gene is TRBJ1-1, the V gene TRBV5-6; D uncertain. Germline CDR1 SGHDT, CDR2 YYEEEE. CDR3 length: 14 amino acids. The V end lost 0 bases, the J end lost 0 bases, and 6 bases lay between the germline ends. The CDR3 DNA reads TGTGCCAGCAGCTTGGGACACATGAACACTGAAGCTTTCTTT. Translating gives CASSLGHMNTEAFF.

This clone has a handful of counts. This chain connects TRBV6-1 to TRBJ1-3; no reliable D call. Looked up from germline, CDR1 is MNHNS and CDR2 is SASEGT. This CDR3 has 12 amino acids. Trimming shortened V by 10 bases and J by 4 bases, and 11 bases separated the two germline ends. This CDR3 is CATGKLGNTIYF. The CDR3 nucleotides read TGTGCCACCGGTAAATTAGGAAACACCATATATTTT.

This clone occurred a few times. A junction end diverges from the germline sequence, so it may reflect a read error. This sequence joins TRBV6-1 and TRBJ2-1; 16 bases match TRBD2. This CDR3 has 14 residues. Germline-derived CDR1 and CDR2 are MNHNS and SASEGT. CDR3 region: CASSSGGTSGRGIF. CDR3 in DNA: TGTGCCAGCAGCTCGGGGGGGACTAGCGGGAGGGGGATCTTC.

This clone was found a few times. The chain recombines TRBV18 with TRBJ2-1, with unresolved D. V was trimmed by 5 bases and J by 6 bases, leaving 11 bases between them. From germline, CDR1 is KGHSH and CDR2 LQKENI. The CDR3 extends over 13 amino acids. The CDR3 bases are TGTGCCAGCTCAATATCATGGGCCAATGAGCAGTTCTTC. Translating gives CASSISWANEQFF.

The V call is TRBV5-1, the J call TRBJ2-5; 11 bases are shared with TRBD1. The germline gives CDR1 SGHRS, CDR2 YFSETQ. V was pared by 3 bases and J by 6 bases, with 10 bases of the junction left unmatched. CDR3 length: 16 residues. The CDR3, as DNA: TGCGCCAGCAGCTCGACCGGGACAGGGGGAGGGCAGACCCAGTACTTC. It encodes CASSSTGTGGGQTQYF.

The gene calls are TRBV6-5 and TRBJ2-3; TRBD2 aligns across 7 bases. Germline V CDR1 and CDR2: MNHEY, SVGAGI. The CDR3 sequence is 16 residues long. With V trimmed by 1 base and J by 0 bases, 4 bases remained unmatched. As DNA, the CDR3 is TGTGCCAGCAGTTACTGGGCGGGAGAGAGCACAGATACGCAGTATTTT. Amino acids: CASSYWAGESTDTQYF.

This rearrangement joins TRBV7-2 to TRBJ2-2, with D maybe TRBD1 (6 bases). CDR3 length: 14 residues. V lost 5 bases and J lost 7, with 14 bases in between. The germline V gene encodes CDR1 SGHTA and CDR2 FQGNSA. The CDR3 nucleotides read TGTGCCAGCAGCGCCGGACAGAACTTCGGGGAGCTGTTTTTT. This translates into CASSAGQNFGELFF.

This clone has just one count. The gene calls are TRBV6-6 and TRBJ1-1; D gene uncertain. The V end lost 2 bases, the J end lost 1 base, and 8 bases lay between the germline ends. The CDR3 totals 14 residues. CDR1 and CDR2 (germline): MNHNY, SVGAGI (reference sequence). In DNA, the CDR3 is TGTGCCAGCAGTTACGTTTTAGAGAACACTGAAGCTTTCTTT. Residues: CASSYVLENTEAFF.

As concerns this clone: Germline is not matched at one junction end, which may reflect a read error. The chain has TRBV9 and TRBJ1-2; TRBD1 might be the D (5 bases). CDR3 size: 11 residues. Germline values: CDR1 SGDLS, CDR2 YYNGEE. CDR3 sequence (DNA): TGTGCCAGCAGCGTTCCCCGATCGACAGTCTTC. It codes for CASSVPRSTVF.

V gene TRBV11-2 combines with J gene TRBJ2-1; D is perhaps TRBD1 (6 bases). This CDR3 region has 13 residues. Germline loops: CDR1 SGHAT, CDR2 FQNNGV. Deletions cut 3 bases from V and 9 bases from J, with 12 bases between. The CDR3 spells CASSLSDSREQFF. The CDR3 coding sequence is TGTGCCAGCAGCTTGTCGGACAGCCGTGAGCAGTTCTTC.

CDR3 region: CASRRQGTHEQFF. The CDR3 nucleotides are TGTGCCAGCAGAAGACAGGGGACCCATGAGCAGTTCTTC. This sequence joins TRBV11-3 and TRBJ2-1, with 8 bases aligning to TRBD1. J was trimmed by 8 bases and V by 6 bases; bases with no gene match: 6. The CDR3 is 13 residues long. Germline values: CDR1 SGHNT, CDR2 YENEEA. The variable domain in full, with the rest retrieved from reference TRBV11-3 and TRBJ2-1, is EAGVVQSPRYKIIEKKQPVAFWCNPISGHNTLYWYLQNLGQGPELLIRYENEEAVDDSQLPKDRFSAERLKGVDSTLKIQPAELGDSAVYLCASRRQGTHEQFFGPGTRLTVL.

The rearrangement uses TRBV28 and TRBJ1-5; 8 bases are shared with TRBD1. Per the germline V gene, CDR1 is MDHEN and CDR2 is SYDVKM. V gave up 2 bases and J gave up 1 base; unmatched junction bases: 1. The CDR3 extends over 15 amino acids. CDR3 protein: CASSLQGASNQPQHF. CDR3 coding DNA: TGTGCCAGCAGTTTACAGGGGGCGAGCAATCAGCCCCAGCATTTT. Based on the CDR3 plus reference TRBV28 and TRBJ1-5, the full variable domain is DVKVTQSSRYLVKRTGEKVFLECVQDMDHENMFWYRQDPGLGLRLIYFSYDVKMKEKGDIPEGYSVSREKKERFSLILESASTNQTSMYLCASSLQGASNQPQHFGDGTRLSIL.

The chain links TRBV5-8 to TRBJ2-1; 7 nucleotides match TRBD2. With V trimmed by 1 base and J by 7 bases, 2 bases remained unmatched. Germline CDR1 SGHTS, CDR2 YDEGEE. This CDR3 region has 13 residues. This chain's CDR3 is CASSLWEGNEQFF. Written as DNA, the CDR3 is TGTGCCAGCAGCTTGTGGGAGGGAAATGAGCAGTTCTTC.

V and J are TRBV5-1 and TRBJ2-2, with D perhaps matching TRBD2 (7 bases). CDR3 size: 17 residues. Trimming pared 4 bases from V and 8 bases from J, leaving 24 bases between. CDR1 and CDR2 from the germline V gene are SGHRS and YFSETQ. The chain's CDR3 is CASSLEWRGPDAGELFF. The CDR3 DNA sequence: TGCGCCAGCAGCCTGGAGTGGCGGGGGCCCGATGCGGGGGAGCTGTTTTTT.